A selection of T cell receptor beta chains follows, all from one sample in a study of blood T cell repertoires in COVID-19. The protocol was immunoSEQ multiplex PCR, while the TCRdb copy is restricted to in-frame clones and leaves out a portion. The sample lists hundreds of thousands of clones; about nine tenths were seen once. The specimen sequenced was peripheral blood. The source of these receptors is a woman aged 50 to 65 who had recovered from COVID-19. Each CDR3 is given with its conserved first and last residue. A D gene is named only where the DNA matches it firmly. Size values are once, few and many counts, or a class for expanded clones, and some rows have none.

D | J | V | size | DNA | CDR3
- | TRBJ1-5 | TRBV6-2/TRBV6-3 | - | TGTGCCAGCAGTTACTCCGGGGGGCGGCAGCCCCAGCATTTT | CASSYSGGRQPQHF
TRBD2 | TRBJ2-3 | TRBV7-9 | - | TGTGCCAGCAGCTTAGGGCTAGCGGGGGCCCACACAGATACGCAGTATTTT | CASSLGLAGAHTDTQYF
- | TRBJ1-5 | TRBV27 | - | TGTGCCAGCAGTTTGGTGGGTCAGGGCCTAAGCAATCAGCCCCAGCATTTT | CASSLVGQGLSNQPQHF
- | TRBJ1-2 | TRBV7-8 | - | TGTGCCAGCAGCATGTCTAGGAGCTATGGCTACACCTTC | CASSMSRSYGYTF
- | TRBJ1-3 | TRBV2 | - | TGTGCCAGCAGCCGCCTGGGCCTGGGAGTCTCTGGAAACACCATATATTTT | CASSRLGLGVSGNTIYF
- | TRBJ2-2 | TRBV29-1 | once | TGCAGCGTTGAAGAGGCAGGGTCGTACACCGGGGAGCTGTTTTTT | CSVEEAGSYTGELFF
- | TRBJ2-7 | TRBV28 | - | TGTGCCAGCAGTTTTTCTGAGACTAGATCTCTATACTACGAGCAGTACTTC | CASSFSETRSLYYEQYF
TRBD2 | TRBJ2-2 | TRBV4-2 | few | TGTGCCAGCAGCCAATTTCGTCCCGGGACTAGCTCTGGCACCGGGGAGCTGTTTTTT | CASSQFRPGTSSGTGELFF
TRBD1 | TRBJ1-1 | TRBV6-2/TRBV6-3 | - | TGTGCCAGCAGCCCCTACAGGGGGCGCAACGCTGAAGCTTTCTTT | CASSPYRGRNAEAFF
- | TRBJ2-4 | TRBV4-1 | - | TGCGCCAGCAGCCACGGGGATATGGACATTCAGTACTTC | CASSHGDMDIQYF
- | TRBJ1-2 | TRBV5-1 | - | TGCGCCAGCAGCCTGGACACAAACTATGGCTACACCTTC | CASSLDTNYGYTF
TRBD2 | TRBJ2-7 | TRBV7-2 | - | TGTGCCAGCAGCTTAGGAGTGGGAGGGCGGGAGATGTACTTC | CASSLGVGGREMYF
TRBD2 | TRBJ2-5 | TRBV6-2/TRBV6-3 | - | TGTGCCAGCAGTTACTCGTTTAGCGGGGAGGAGACCCAGTACTTC | CASSYSFSGEETQYF
TRBD2 | TRBJ2-1 | TRBV5-1 | - | TGCGCCAGCAGCTTGGCGCGCGGGAGGGCCCATGAGCAGTTCTTC | CASSLARGRAHEQFF
TRBD1 | TRBJ2-3 | TRBV30 | once | TGTGCCTGGAGCCCGACAGGGGGTAGCACAGATACGCAGTATTTT | CAWSPTGGSTDTQYF
- | TRBJ2-3 | TRBV5-4 | once | TGTGCCAGCAGGGGCGGGGGCACAGATACGCAGTATTTT | CASRGGGTDTQYF
TRBD1 | TRBJ1-5 | TRBV6-6 | - | TGTGCCAGCAGTGGACAGGGAGTTGATCAGCCCCAGCATTTT | CASSGQGVDQPQHF
- | TRBJ1-1 | TRBV19 | - | TGTGCCAGTAGCAGCGACAGCGCCGAAGCTTTCTTT | CASSSDSAEAFF
- | TRBJ1-2 | TRBV19 | - | TGTGCCAGTAGTATAGATCGGGAGGGCGGCTATGGCTACACCTTC | CASSIDREGGYGYTF
- | TRBJ2-7 | TRBV18 | - | TGTGCCAGCTCACAGACGTACTCAGGGGATAGGCAGTACTTC | CASSQTYSGDRQYF
TRBD1 | TRBJ1-2 | TRBV28 | - | TGTGCCAGCAGCACACCCGGGACAGCCTATGGCTACACCTTC | CASSTPGTAYGYTF
- | TRBJ1-2 | TRBV5-1 | - | TGCGCCAGCAGTCCGGGGTTTGATGGCTACACCTTC | CASSPGFDGYTF
TRBD1 | TRBJ1-1 | TRBV5-6 | - | TGTGCCAGCAGCCCGGGGTTAGGACAGGGGAACACTGAAGCTTTCTTT | CASSPGLGQGNTEAFF
- | TRBJ1-3 | TRBV11-2 | once | TGTGCCAGCAGCTTAGTCGGGCAGGGATCCGGAAACACCATATATTTT | CASSLVGQGSGNTIYF
TRBD2 | TRBJ2-7 | TRBV4-3 | few | TGCGCCAGCAGCCTGGGACTAGCGTCCTACGAGCAGTACTTC | CASSLGLASYEQYF
TRBD2 | TRBJ2-1 | TRBV3-1/TRBV3-2 | - | TGTGCCAGCAGCCAAGATCCGGGGGGGACTAGAGATGAGCAGTTCTTC | CASSQDPGGTRDEQFF
- | TRBJ2-5 | TRBV5-1 | - | TGCGCCAGCAGCCGAGTCGGGGTTTCGGAGACCCAGTACTTC | CASSRVGVSETQYF
TRBD2 | TRBJ2-3 | TRBV6-2/TRBV6-3 | - | TGTGCCAGCAGTTACGGGACTAGCGCAGATACGCAGTATTTT | CASSYGTSADTQYF
TRBD1 | TRBJ2-7 | TRBV28 | - | TGTGCCAGCAGTCTCCACAGGGGTCCAACCTACGAGCAGTACTTC | CASSLHRGPTYEQYF
TRBD1 | TRBJ2-7 | TRBV27 | - | TGTGCCAGCAGTAACGGACAGGCCAGGAGCGAGCAGTACTTC | CASSNGQARSEQYF
TRBD2 | TRBJ2-4 | TRBV5-6 | - | TGTGCCAGCAGCGTTGGCGGTGGTGGAACTAGCGGGAGGCGTCAGTACTTC | CASSVGGGGTSGRRQYF
- | TRBJ2-3 | TRBV4-3 | - | TGCGCCAGCAGCCCCTCACGGACTACCCCGGCAGATACGCAGTATTTT | CASSPSRTTPADTQYF
- | TRBJ2-1 | TRBV6-5 | - | TGTGCCAGCAGCCGAAACTATCAGCAGTTCTTC | CASSRNYQQFF
TRBD2 | TRBJ2-1 | TRBV7-8 | - | TGTGCCAGCAGCTTGGGGGGACTAGCGGAACTCTACAATGAGCAGTTCTTC | CASSLGGLAELYNEQFF
- | TRBJ2-2 | TRBV27 | - | TGTGCCAGCAGTGCCCAGCAGGGGTTAAATACCGGGGAGCTGTTTTTT | CASSAQQGLNTGELFF
- | TRBJ1-5 | TRBV19 | - | TGTGCCAGTAGTGGGGGGAACATTTTGCAGCCCCAGCATTTT | CASSGGNILQPQHF
- | TRBJ2-7 | TRBV28 | - | TGTGCCAGCTGCTTTTCAGGGGCAATAGGCGAGCAGTACTTC | CASCFSGAIGEQYF
- | TRBJ1-5 | TRBV6-2/TRBV6-3 | - | TGTGCCAGCAGTTACCCCCCGGGGGGGTCGAGCAATCAGCCCCAGCATTTT | CASSYPPGGSSNQPQHF
TRBD1 | TRBJ1-2 | TRBV4-1 | - | TGCGCCAGCAGCCCCTCCCTCGGACAGGAAGGAATAAGAGGTGGCTACACCTTC | CASSPSLGQEGIRGGYTF
TRBD1 | TRBJ2-7 | TRBV5-1 | - | TGCGCCAGCAGCCTAGAAGGGGGCACCCTACGCGAGCAGTACTTC | CASSLEGGTLREQYF
TRBD1 | TRBJ1-4 | TRBV5-6 | - | TGTGCCAGCAGCTCCCGACAGGGGGCCGATGAAAAACTGTTTTTT | CASSSRQGADEKLFF